This T cell receptor beta chain comes out of a study of T cells in narcolepsy. Background on the study: Donors had narcolepsy type 1 or type 2, or were healthy controls. The study, taken as a whole, reports: Healthy controls reportedly lacked the autoreactive clonotypes serially found in patients' blood. Autoreactive clone sequences were missing from some blood memory CD4+ repertoires. Comparing one patient's CSF and blood CD4+ clonotypes highlighted HCRT- and TRIB2-specific autoreactive clonotypes.

CDR1 and CDR2 (germline): SGHKS, YYEKEE (reference sequence). V shed 3 bases and J shed 4 bases, with 15 bases lying between them. The CDR3 has 15 residues. Notes on this clone: Its specificity is unknown.

The data were produced by immunoSEQ multiplex PCR, yet TCRdb's version contains in-frame clones alone and is incomplete. Of 25,000 to 35,000 clones listed, roughly 88% are singletons. Material: CD45RA- memory CD4+ T cells from PBMCs. The receptor's source is a human donor with narcolepsy. The V call is TRBV5-5, the J call TRBJ2-3, with a possible D match to TRBD1 (8 bases). CDR3 in DNA: TGTGCCAGCAGCTCCTACAGGGGGGGAGCAGATACGCAGTATTTT. Translation gives CASSSYRGGADTQYF.